These 14 T cell receptor beta chains were sequenced from one sample in a study of blood T cell repertoires in COVID-19. TCRdb's table, derived via immunoSEQ multiplex PCR, lists solely in-frame clones and lacks some. There are 250,000 to 300,000 clones in the sample; approximately 90% occur only once, and 3.6% lies in the top ten. Sequenced input: peripheral blood. The receptors shown here come from a young man with active or convalescent COVID-19.

The V call is TRBV6-5, the J call TRBJ2-5; 7 nucleotides match TRBD1. Germline V lookup: CDR1 MNHEY, CDR2 SVGAGI. Germline trimming cut 5 bases from V and 6 bases from J; bases unmatched to any gene: 9. CDR3 length: 14 amino acids. CDR3 in DNA: TGTGCCAGCAGTCCTACAGGGGCCTCGAAGACCCAGTACTTC. Translated, it gives CASSPTGASKTQYF.

A few counts support this clone. The J gene is TRBJ1-6, the V gene TRBV7-3; D unclear. Germline V gives CDR1 SGHTA, CDR2 FQGTGA. CDR3 size: 15 residues. V lost 5 bases, J lost 2 bases, and 10 bases lay in between. For the CDR3, the DNA is TGTGCCAGCAGCCCGACACCGGCCTATAATTCACCCCTCCACTTT. Translated: CASSPTPAYNSPLHF.

V gene TRBV19 combines with J gene TRBJ1-1; 9 bases agree with TRBD1. Per the germline V gene, CDR1 is LNHDA and CDR2 is SQIVND (reference sequence). This CDR3 has 16 residues. V shed 4 bases and J 4 bases; nucleotides not matched to a gene: 10. The CDR3 here is CASSKSHRGPGTEAFF. Here the CDR3 DNA reads TGTGCCAGTAGTAAATCTCACAGGGGGCCGGGCACTGAAGCTTTCTTT.

The chain combines TRBV6-5 with TRBJ1-5, with D possibly TRBD1 on 6 matching bases. CDR1 MNHEY and CDR2 SVGAGI come from the germline V gene. The CDR3 extends over 15 amino acids. Between the trimmed V and J ends, which lost 5 bases and 4 bases, there was a span of 15 bases. This chain's CDR3 is CASSLQGTQNQPQHF. In DNA form, the CDR3 reads TGTGCCAGCAGTCTCCAGGGGACGCAAAATCAGCCCCAGCATTTT.

This sequence joins TRBV30 and TRBJ2-1, with 10 bases aligning to TRBD2. Germline V gene sequence: CDR1 GTSNPN, CDR2 SVGIG (reference sequence). This CDR3 spans 13 amino acids. V lost 8 bases to trimming and J lost 2 bases; unmatched junction nucleotides: 3. The CDR3 loop reads CARAGGAYNEQFF. CDR3 sequence (DNA): TGTGCCCGAGCGGGAGGGGCCTACAATGAGCAGTTCTTC.

The chain combines TRBV2 with TRBJ2-7, with no clear D. The germline gives CDR1 SNHLY, CDR2 FYNNEI. The CDR3 sequence is 11 residues long. With 4 bases removed from V and 4 bases from J, the gap between germline ends came to 5 bases. The CDR3 bases are TGTGCCAGCAGTGGGGCTTACGAGCAGTACTTC. Translation gives CASSGAYEQYF.

V gene TRBV7-6 combines with J gene TRBJ2-1; 8 nucleotides align to TRBD2. V lost 3 bases and J lost 0; bases outside the gene matches: 4. Germline V lookup: CDR1 SGHVS, CDR2 FNYEAQ. The CDR3 sequence is 16 residues long. The CDR3 here is CASSFLSGASYNEQFF. The CDR3 bases are TGTGCCAGCAGCTTCCTTAGCGGGGCCTCCTACAATGAGCAGTTCTTC. The full variable domain, rest sourced from reference TRBV7-6 and TRBJ2-1, is GAGVSQSPRYKVTKRGQDVALRCDPISGHVSLYWYRQALGQGPEFLTYFNYEAQQDKSGLPNDRFSAERPEGSISTLTIQRTEQRDSAMYRCASSFLSGASYNEQFFGPGTRLTVL.

The chain employs TRBV7-3 and TRBJ1-1, with no clear D. CDR1 SGHTA and CDR2 FQGTGA come from the germline V gene. The CDR3 loop spans 13 amino acids. V was cut by 2 bases and J by 5 bases, with 9 bases left in between. This chain's CDR3 is CASSLEARTEAFF. The CDR3 DNA sequence: TGTGCCAGCAGCTTAGAAGCGCGAACTGAAGCTTTCTTT. The full variable domain, completed using reference TRBV7-3 and TRBJ1-1, is GAGVSQTPSNKVTEKGKYVELRCDPISGHTALYWYRQSLGQGPEFLIYFQGTGAADDSGLPNDRFFAVRPEGSVSTLKIQRTERGDSAVYLCASSLEARTEAFFGQGTRLTVV.

The chain joins TRBV10-3 to TRBJ2-3; 11 bases align to TRBD2. The length of the CDR3 is 13 residues. The J segment lost 5 bases and the V segment lost 10 bases, leaving 5 bases of the junction unmatched. Germline CDR1 and CDR2: ENHRY and SYGVKD. CDR3 in amino acids: CATTGLAGDTQYF. DNA for the CDR3: TGTGCCACAACCGGACTAGCGGGAGATACGCAGTATTTT.

The chain is built from TRBV18 and TRBJ2-6; D is perhaps TRBD1 (5 bases). Germline V gene sequence: CDR1 KGHSH, CDR2 LQKENI. V lost 1 base and J lost 0, with 7 bases in between. The CDR3 totals 16 residues. The CDR3 protein is CASSPRQFSGANVLTF. The DNA of the CDR3 is TGTGCCAGCTCACCACGACAGTTCTCTGGGGCCAACGTCCTGACTTTC.

This chain uses TRBV6-5 with TRBJ1-1; D is ambiguous. This CDR3 is built from 13 residues. Germline-derived CDR1 and CDR2 are MNHEY and SVGAGI. The V end lost 8 bases, the J end lost 4 bases, and 14 bases lay between the germline ends. CDR3 region: CASDVRSSTEAFF. In nucleotides, the CDR3 is TGTGCCAGCGATGTGCGAAGTAGCACTGAAGCTTTCTTT.

This clone was detected only a few times. This chain uses TRBV15 with TRBJ2-1, with TRBD2 matching over 9 bases. Germline lookup yields CDR1 LNHNV and CDR2 YYDKDF (reference sequence). Trimming removed 3 bases from V and 7 bases from J; junction bases left unmatched: 4. The CDR3 is 14 residues long. The DNA of the CDR3 is TGTGCCACCAGCAGTCCTAGCGGGATTAATGAGCAGTTCTTC. Its protein is CATSSPSGINEQFF.

The chain has TRBV5-1 and TRBJ1-2; D may be TRBD1 (6 bases). This CDR3 contains 14 residues. Germline V gene sequence: CDR1 SGHRS, CDR2 YFSETQ. The V and J ends lost 4 bases and 5 bases respectively, with 15 bases between them. The CDR3 loop is CASSADGGVYGYTF. CDR3 DNA sequence: TGCGCCAGCAGCGCCGATGGGGGCGTTTATGGCTACACCTTC.

This clone appeared a single time. Other DNA sequences in the sample encode the same CDR3. The chain has TRBV19 and TRBJ2-7; tentatively, D is TRBD2 (7 bases). CDR1 and CDR2 (germline): LNHDA, SQIVND (reference sequence). V dropped 3 bases and J dropped 0 bases, with 9 bases sitting between them. The CDR3 loop spans 14 amino acids. In DNA form, the CDR3 reads TGTGCCAGTAGTATCGGGGGGCTCTCCTACGAGCAGTACTTC. Translation: CASSIGGLSYEQYF.